One and the same sample provided the 7 T cell receptor beta chains below, sequenced in a study of Graves' ophthalmopathy and Graves' hyperthyroidism (dated by TCRdb to the late 2010s). Sequenced using an Illumina HiSeq 2000. For repertoire sequencing, the TCR beta CDR3 regions were amplified from RNA transcripts. HTBI primers and the Qiagen OneStep RT-PCR kit were used in a first-round RT-PCR, which was followed by a second-round multiplex PCR, size selection and purification. The public reads were quality trimmed at Q25 with fastp and then assembled into clones with MiXCR by TCRdb, keeping productive beta chains. Rows with one shared CDR3 protein collapse into an entry with the most common genes and DNA. The sample yields approximately 150,000 distinct CDR3 sequences; 30% to 45% were counted once. The leading ten clones occupy 8% to 9.5% of the sample. Sequenced: peripheral blood. The receptor source for this set is a man between 25 and 39 years old with Graves' ophthalmopathy. Donor details come from another sample of the same person, matched by shared clones.

This chain uses TRBV20-1 with TRBJ1-5, with D hard to call. Trimming removed 1 base at V and 0 bases at J, with 7 bases between. This CDR3 has 14 residues. Germline CDR1 DFQATT, CDR2 SNEGSKA (reference sequence). In DNA form, the CDR3 reads TGCAGTGCTAGAGGCCCGGATAGCAATCAGCCCCAGCATTTT. Encoded protein: CSARGPDSNQPQHF.

This clonotype showed up many times. The chain's CDR3 is CASSSVPSNTGELFF. The CDR3 nucleotides are TGTGCCAGCAGCTCGGTCCCCTCTAACACCGGGGAGCTGTTTTTT. V gene TRBV5-4 combines with J gene TRBJ2-2, with unresolved D. Germline CDR1 SGHNT, CDR2 YYREEE (reference sequence). The CDR3 spans 15 residues. Trimming left V 3 bases short and J 2 bases short, with 11 bases between.

The genes are TRBV6-5 and TRBJ1-5, with 9 bases fitting TRBD1. Germline V gene sequence: CDR1 MNHEY, CDR2 SVGAGI. The CDR3 length is 17 residues. Trimming cost V 2 bases and J 2 bases; bases outside gene matches: 7. The DNA for the CDR3 is TGTGCCAGCAGTTACCCCACAGGGGGCGCGGGCAATCAGCCCCAGCATTTT. Protein sequence: CASSYPTGGAGNQPQHF.

The chain combines TRBV20-1 with TRBJ2-7, with D possibly being TRBD1 or TRBD2 (6 bases each). There are 15 residues in the CDR3. The V gene's germline CDR1 is DFQATT and CDR2 SNEGSKA (reference sequence). The CDR3 region is CSALGGGPEVLEQYF. CDR3 in DNA: TGCAGCGCCCTCGGGGGCGGCCCAGAGGTACTCGAGCAGTACTTC.

The chain couples TRBV30 to TRBJ1-5; D might be TRBD1 (6 bases). Trimming stripped 4 bases from V and 5 bases from J, with 12 bases between. CDR1 and CDR2 from the germline V gene are GTSNPN and SVGIG (reference sequence). The CDR3 is 13 amino acids. The DNA of the CDR3 is TGTGCCTGGAAAGGGGGGAACCATCAGCCCCAGCATTTT. Amino acid sequence: CAWKGGNHQPQHF.

The sample holds one count of this clonotype. CDR3 bases: TGTGCCAGCAGTTTTTGGATGAGAGGTGGCAATCAGCCCCAGCATTTT. Translated, it gives CASSFWMRGGNQPQHF. The chain employs TRBV6-5 and TRBJ1-5; no clear D gene. Trimming took off 4 bases at V and 2 bases at J, with 15 bases between the two ends. CDR3 length equals 16 residues. Germline CDR1 reads MNHEY; CDR2 reads SVGAGI.

The gene calls are TRBV24-1 and TRBJ1-5, with TRBD1 matching over 8 bases. The ends lost 3 bases at V and 6 bases at J; junction bases unmatched: 9. The CDR3 extends over 16 amino acids. Germline V gene sequence: CDR1 KGHDR, CDR2 SFDVKD. The CDR3 sequence: CATSDLGQGKGQPQHF. The DNA of the CDR3 is TGTGCCACCAGTGATCTCGGACAGGGTAAAGGTCAGCCCCAGCATTTT.